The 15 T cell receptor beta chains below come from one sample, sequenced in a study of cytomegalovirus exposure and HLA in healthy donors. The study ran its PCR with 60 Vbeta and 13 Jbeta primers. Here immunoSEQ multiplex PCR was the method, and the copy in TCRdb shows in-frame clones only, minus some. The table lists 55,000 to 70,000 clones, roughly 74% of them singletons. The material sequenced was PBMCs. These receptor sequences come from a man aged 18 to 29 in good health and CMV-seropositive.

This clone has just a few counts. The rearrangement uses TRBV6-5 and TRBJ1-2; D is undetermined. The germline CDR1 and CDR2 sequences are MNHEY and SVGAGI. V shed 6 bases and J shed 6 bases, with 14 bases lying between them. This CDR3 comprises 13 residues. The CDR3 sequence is CASRSPGLDGYTF. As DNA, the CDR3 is TGTGCCAGCAGATCACCCGGGTTGGATGGCTACACCTTC.

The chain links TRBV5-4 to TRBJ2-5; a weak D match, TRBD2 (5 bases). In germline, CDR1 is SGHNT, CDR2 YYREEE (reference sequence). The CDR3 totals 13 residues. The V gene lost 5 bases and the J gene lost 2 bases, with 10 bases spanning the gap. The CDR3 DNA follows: TGTGCCAGCAGAGCGGATATTCAAGAGACCCAGTACTTC. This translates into CASRADIQETQYF.

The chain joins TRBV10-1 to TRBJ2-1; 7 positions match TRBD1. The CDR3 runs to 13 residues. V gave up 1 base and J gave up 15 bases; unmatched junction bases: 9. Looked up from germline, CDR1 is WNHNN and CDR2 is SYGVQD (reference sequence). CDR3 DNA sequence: TGCGCCAGCAGTGAGTTCCGGGACAGACAGCGGTTCTTC. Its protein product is CASSEFRDRQRFF.

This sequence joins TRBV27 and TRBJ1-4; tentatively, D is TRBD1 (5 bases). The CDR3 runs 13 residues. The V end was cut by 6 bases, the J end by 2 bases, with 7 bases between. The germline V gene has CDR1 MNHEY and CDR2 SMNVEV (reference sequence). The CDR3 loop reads CASSRVTNEKLFF. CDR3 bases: TGTGCCAGCAGCAGGGTCACTAATGAAAAACTGTTTTTT.

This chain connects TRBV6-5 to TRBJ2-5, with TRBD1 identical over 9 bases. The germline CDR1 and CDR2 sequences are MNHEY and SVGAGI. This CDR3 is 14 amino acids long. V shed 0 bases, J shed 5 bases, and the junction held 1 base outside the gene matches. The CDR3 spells CASSYSGTGETQYF. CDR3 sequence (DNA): TGTGCCAGCAGTTACTCTGGGACAGGGGAGACCCAGTACTTC.

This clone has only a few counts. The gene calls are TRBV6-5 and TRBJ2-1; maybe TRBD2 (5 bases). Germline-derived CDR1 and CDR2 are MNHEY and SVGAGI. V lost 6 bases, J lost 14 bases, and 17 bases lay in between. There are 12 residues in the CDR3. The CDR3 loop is CASRSPPAVEFF. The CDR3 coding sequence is TGTGCCAGCAGGTCCCCCCCAGCGGTGGAGTTCTTC.

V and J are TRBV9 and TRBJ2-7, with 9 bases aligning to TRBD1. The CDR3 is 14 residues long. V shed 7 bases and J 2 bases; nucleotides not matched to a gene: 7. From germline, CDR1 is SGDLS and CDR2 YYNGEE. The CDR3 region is CASGQGPSPYEQYF. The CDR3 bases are TGTGCCAGCGGACAGGGGCCGTCCCCCTACGAGCAGTACTTC.

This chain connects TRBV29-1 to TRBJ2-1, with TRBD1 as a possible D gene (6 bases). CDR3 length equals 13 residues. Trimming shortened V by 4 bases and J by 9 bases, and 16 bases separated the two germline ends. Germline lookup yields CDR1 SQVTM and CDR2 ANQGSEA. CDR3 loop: CSVGRTADTEQFF. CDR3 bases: TGCAGCGTTGGTAGGACAGCTGACACTGAGCAGTTCTTC.

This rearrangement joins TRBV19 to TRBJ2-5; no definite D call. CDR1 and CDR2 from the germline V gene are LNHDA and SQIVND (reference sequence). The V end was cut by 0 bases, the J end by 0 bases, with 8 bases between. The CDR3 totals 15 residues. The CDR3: CASSIELADQETQYF. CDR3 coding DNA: TGTGCCAGTAGTATAGAACTGGCGGACCAAGAGACCCAGTACTTC.

DNA for the CDR3: TGTGCCAGCAGCCTCCGAGGGATCTCTGGGGCCAACGTCCTGACTTTC. Its translation: CASSLRGISGANVLTF. This rearrangement joins TRBV14 to TRBJ2-6; D may be TRBD2 (5 bases). V lost 4 bases and J 0 bases, leaving 10 bases between the germline ends. CDR1 SGHDN and CDR2 FVKESK come from the germline V gene. The CDR3 sequence is 16 residues long.

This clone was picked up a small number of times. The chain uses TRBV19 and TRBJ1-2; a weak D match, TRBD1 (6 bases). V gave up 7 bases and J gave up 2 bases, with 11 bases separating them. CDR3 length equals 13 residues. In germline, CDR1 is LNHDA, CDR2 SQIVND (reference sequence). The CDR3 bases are TGTGCCAGTAAAGACAGGCGAAACTATGGCTACACCTTC. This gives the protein CASKDRRNYGYTF.

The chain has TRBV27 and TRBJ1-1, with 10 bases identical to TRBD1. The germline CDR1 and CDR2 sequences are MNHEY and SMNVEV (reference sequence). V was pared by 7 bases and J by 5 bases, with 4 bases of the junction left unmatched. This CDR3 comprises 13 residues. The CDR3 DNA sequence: TGTGCCAGCACCAGGGACAGGGGTACTGAAGCTTTCTTT. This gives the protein CASTRDRGTEAFF.

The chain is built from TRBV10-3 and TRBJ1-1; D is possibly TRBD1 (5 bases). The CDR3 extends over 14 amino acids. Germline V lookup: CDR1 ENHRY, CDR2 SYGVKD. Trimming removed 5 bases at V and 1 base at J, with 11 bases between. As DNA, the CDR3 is TGTGCCATCAGTTCGGCGACAGAGAACACTGAAGCTTTCTTT. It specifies CAISSATENTEAFF.

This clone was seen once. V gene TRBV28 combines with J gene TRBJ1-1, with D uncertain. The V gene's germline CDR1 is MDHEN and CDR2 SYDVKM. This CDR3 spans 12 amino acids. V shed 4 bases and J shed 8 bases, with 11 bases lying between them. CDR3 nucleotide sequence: TGTGCCAGCAGTTCACGGCGAGGGGAAGCTTTCTTT. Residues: CASSSRRGEAFF. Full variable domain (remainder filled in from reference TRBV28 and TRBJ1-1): DVKVTQSSRYLVKRTGEKVFLECVQDMDHENMFWYRQDPGLGLRLIYFSYDVKMKEKGDIPEGYSVSREKKERFSLILESASTNQTSMYLCASSSRRGEAFFGQGTRLTVV.

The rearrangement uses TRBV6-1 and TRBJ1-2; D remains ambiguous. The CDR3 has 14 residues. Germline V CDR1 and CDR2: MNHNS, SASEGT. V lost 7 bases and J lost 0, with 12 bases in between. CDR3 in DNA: TGTGCCAGCATCTCAGGCCATGCTAACTATGGCTACACCTTC. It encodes CASISGHANYGYTF.